Following are 23 T cell receptor beta chains from one sample sequenced in a study of identical twins (dated by TCRdb to about 2016). Libraries came from 5' RACE. Sequencing was performed on an Illumina HiSeq 2000. The raw public reads went through TCRdb reprocessing: fastp at Q25, MiXCR clone calling, in-frame beta chains kept. All rows with the same CDR3 protein become a single entry with the most common DNA and genes. The sample records some 500,000 distinct CDR3 sequences, less than 25% of which are singletons. Clones ranked in the top ten supply under 0.95% of the sample. These same data were also listed under a study on T cells expressing NK-cell markers.

Sequencing input: CD4+ T cells sorted from blood. Receptors originate from a woman in her late teens or twenties in good health.

V gene TRBV5-1 combines with J gene TRBJ2-5; D could derive from TRBD1 or TRBD2 (7 bases each). The CDR3 has 13 residues. Trimming removed 4 bases from V and 5 bases from J, with 12 bases in between. Per the germline V gene, CDR1 is SGHRS and CDR2 is YFSETQ. DNA of the CDR3: TGCGCCAGCAGCAACCAGGGGGGGGAGACCCAGTACTTC. Encoded protein: CASSNQGGETQYF. The whole variable domain, remainder taken from reference TRBV5-1 and TRBJ2-5, is KAGVTQTPRYLIKTRGQQVTLSCSPISGHRSVSWYQQTPGQGLQFLFEYFSETQRNKGNFPGRFSGRQFSNSRSEMNVSTLELGDSALYLCASSNQGGETQYFGPGTRLLVL.

The chain recombines TRBV5-1 with TRBJ2-7, with TRBD2 matching 9 bases. After removal of 4 bases from V and 6 bases from J, the junction contained 8 bases not matched to a gene. Germline CDR1 is SGHRS and CDR2 is YFSETQ. The CDR3 covers 14 residues. This CDR3 is CASSPGGLAIEQYF. Written as DNA, the CDR3 is TGCGCCAGCAGCCCGGGCGGACTAGCGATCGAGCAGTACTTC.

This clonotype was counted a few times. The genes are TRBV12-3 or TRBV12-4 and TRBJ1-1; TRBD1 is a possible D gene (5 bases). Trimming shortened V by 6 bases and J by 8 bases, and 10 bases separated the two germline ends. The CDR3 runs to 11 residues. In DNA, the CDR3 is TGTGCCAGCAGACAACAGGTGGAAGCTTTCTTT. Its translation: CASRQQVEAFF.

V gene TRBV6-5 combines with J gene TRBJ1-2; 11 nucleotides line up with TRBD1. This CDR3 has 15 amino acids. Per the germline V gene, CDR1 is MNHEY and CDR2 is SVGAGI. J gave up 8 bases and V 4 bases, and 9 bases lay outside the gene matches. CDR3 protein: CASSLVGQGAGGYTF. The DNA of the CDR3 is TGTGCCAGCAGTTTGGTTGGACAGGGGGCTGGCGGCTACACCTTC.

This clonotype was counted at least ten times. This rearrangement joins TRBV6-5 to TRBJ1-2; unclear D gene. CDR3 length: 14 amino acids. Trimming removed 2 bases from V and 2 bases from J, with 9 bases in between. The germline V gene has CDR1 MNHEY and CDR2 SVGAGI. CDR3 DNA: TGTGCCAGCAGTTACGGTGGCAGGAACTATGGCTACACCTTC. It yields the protein CASSYGGRNYGYTF.

This clonotype showed up just a few times. The chain employs TRBV9 and TRBJ2-1, with 8 bases lining up with TRBD1. Trimming cost V 3 bases and J 7 bases; bases outside gene matches: 9. From germline, CDR1 is SGDLS and CDR2 YYNGEE. The CDR3 has 15 residues. The CDR3 sequence is CASSAPRQGWNEQFF. The CDR3 DNA sequence: TGTGCCAGCAGCGCCCCACGACAGGGGTGGAATGAGCAGTTCTTC.

This clonotype came up a few times. The chain links TRBV7-6 to TRBJ2-7; tentatively, D is TRBD2 (5 bases). Trimming removed 5 bases from V and 7 bases from J, with 18 bases in between. CDR3 length equals 14 residues. Per germline, CDR1 SGHVS and CDR2 FNYEAQ. The CDR3 coding sequence is TGTGCCAGCAGCCCTTCCGGGCTCACGGGGGAGCAGTACTTC. It is translated as CASSPSGLTGEQYF.

This clonotype showed up just a few times. This sequence joins TRBV20-1 and TRBJ2-5; D tentatively fits TRBD1 or TRBD2 (5 bases each). Germline CDR1 reads DFQATT; CDR2 reads SNEGSKA (reference sequence). The CDR3 is 12 residues long. V was clipped by 8 bases and J by 5 bases, with 15 bases between them. The CDR3 protein is CSISGTQETQYF. For the CDR3, the DNA is TGCAGTATCTCCGGGACGCAGGAGACCCAGTACTTC.

V usage is TRBV7-3 and J usage is TRBJ1-1, with D tentatively TRBD1 (5 bases). Germline V CDR1 and CDR2: SGHTA, FQGTGA. CDR3 length: 13 residues. Trimming cost V 4 bases and J 0 bases, with 6 bases left between them. CDR3 DNA: TGTGCCAGCAGCTGGGGGTTGAACACTGAAGCTTTCTTT. It specifies CASSWGLNTEAFF.

This clonotype was seen repeatedly, ten times or more. This chain uses TRBV7-9 with TRBJ1-1; no definite D call. The CDR3 totals 15 residues. Germline V gene data show CDR1 as SEHNR and CDR2 as FQNEAQ (reference sequence). Trimming cost V 6 bases and J 0 bases, with 14 bases left between them. The CDR3 bases are TGTGCCAGCAGTTTGTCCCGGCCGCTGAACACTGAAGCTTTCTTT. Protein: CASSLSRPLNTEAFF.

CDR3 bases: TGCAGTGCTAGAGATCCGGGGGGGGGTAAAGAGACCCAGTACTTC. It specifies CSARDPGGGKETQYF. The chain is built from TRBV20-1 and TRBJ2-5, with TRBD2 matching over 8 bases. CDR1 and CDR2 (germline): DFQATT, SNEGSKA (reference sequence). V lost 0 bases, J lost 3 bases, and 6 bases stayed unmatched. The CDR3 length is 15 residues.

This clonotype showed up just a few times. The chain employs TRBV7-8 and TRBJ2-7; 9 bases are shared with TRBD1. The V segment lost 8 bases and the J segment 2 bases; nucleotides outside the gene matches: 10. This CDR3 has 15 amino acids. Germline V lookup: CDR1 SGHVS, CDR2 FQNEAQ. The CDR3 is CASAYTGTGTYEQYF. As DNA, the CDR3 is TGTGCCAGCGCGTATACCGGGACAGGGACCTACGAGCAGTACTTC. Based on the CDR3 plus reference TRBV7-8 and TRBJ2-7, the full variable domain is GAGVSQSPRYKVAKRGQDVALRCDPISGHVSLFWYQQALGQGPEFLTYFQNEAQLDKSGLPSDRFFAERPEGSVSTLKIQRTQQEDSAVYLCASAYTGTGTYEQYFGPGTRLTVT.

This rearrangement joins TRBV12-3 or TRBV12-4 to TRBJ2-5; a weak D match, TRBD1 (6 bases). The CDR3 has 13 amino acids. V shed 6 bases and J shed 8 bases, with 16 bases lying between them. CDR3 in DNA: TGTGCCAGCAGACTGAGGACAGAATCTACCCAGTACTTC. Translation gives CASRLRTESTQYF.

By share, this clonotype counts as medium-sized. CDR3 sequence: CSVSLGRYEQYF. The CDR3, as DNA: TGCAGCGTTAGTCTGGGACGGTACGAGCAGTACTTC. V is TRBV29-1 and J is TRBJ2-7; D is tentatively TRBD1 or TRBD2 (5 bases each). Per germline, CDR1 SQVTM and CDR2 ANQGSEA. There are 12 residues in the CDR3. V lost 5 bases to trimming and J lost 4 bases, with 12 bases between them.

V is TRBV15 and J is TRBJ2-5; unclear D gene. The CDR3 sequence is 12 residues long. CDR1 is LNHNV and CDR2 is YYDKDF in the germline V gene (reference sequence). With 0 bases removed from V and 9 bases from J, the gap between germline ends came to 8 bases. The CDR3 spells CATSRDGVAQYF. CDR3 DNA: TGTGCCACCAGCAGAGATGGAGTCGCCCAGTACTTC.

A few counts support this clonotype. V and J are TRBV20-1 and TRBJ1-2; possibly TRBD1 for D (5 bases). Trimming removed 3 bases at V and 6 bases at J, with 14 bases between. From germline, CDR1 is DFQATT and CDR2 SNEGSKA (reference sequence). There are 13 residues in the CDR3. Here the CDR3 reads CSASHGAAHGYTF. CDR3 in DNA: TGCAGTGCTAGCCACGGGGCAGCGCATGGCTACACCTTC.

The chain combines TRBV7-3 with TRBJ2-5, with TRBD1 matching 7 bases. The CDR3 extends over 14 amino acids. Germline CDR1 reads SGHTA; CDR2 reads FQGTGA. V trimming: 0 bases; J trimming: 4 bases; junction bases outside the gene matches: 2. The DNA for the CDR3 is TGTGCCAGCAGCTTAACGGGACAGCGAGAGACCCAGTACTTC. It codes for CASSLTGQRETQYF.

This clonotype has a handful of counts. This chain uses TRBV20-1 with TRBJ1-1, with no clear D. The CDR3 runs to 13 residues. V lost 3 bases and J lost 6, with 14 bases in between. Germline V gene lookup returns CDR1 DFQATT and CDR2 SNEGSKA (reference sequence). The CDR3 DNA reads TGCAGTGCTAGTGCGAGTCGTAAGGCTGAAGCTTTCTTT. This translates into CSASASRKAEAFF.

The rearrangement links TRBV4-2 to TRBJ2-7; either TRBD1 or TRBD2 may supply D (6 bases each). Trimming shortened V by 0 bases and J by 6 bases, and 18 bases separated the two germline ends. CDR3 size: 16 residues. In germline, CDR1 is LGHNA, CDR2 YNFKEQ. CDR3 nucleotides: TGTGCCAGCAGCCAAGAGGGTACCGGGGGCACGGGCGAGCAGTACTTC. It encodes CASSQEGTGGTGEQYF.

The rearrangement uses TRBV9 and TRBJ2-2; 11 nucleotides align to TRBD1. This CDR3 contains 20 residues. Unmatched junction bases numbered 16, after V lost 3 bases and J lost 3 bases. Germline lookup yields CDR1 SGDLS and CDR2 YYNGEE. The CDR3 protein is CASSGLNRDRGFYYTGELFF. CDR3 sequence (DNA): TGTGCCAGCAGCGGGTTGAACCGGGACAGGGGGTTCTACTACACCGGGGAGCTGTTTTTT.

The V gene is TRBV7-2, the J gene TRBJ2-1; D uncertain. The CDR3 runs to 11 residues. Germline CDR1 and CDR2: SGHTA and FQGNSA. CDR3 sequence reads: CANTAYNEQFF. The CDR3 DNA is TGTGCGAATACGGCCTACAATGAGCAGTTCTTC.

This clonotype was seen a handful of times. V usage is TRBV5-1 and J usage is TRBJ1-1; 8 bases agree with TRBD1. Trimming cost V 4 bases and J 7 bases; bases outside gene matches: 15. The CDR3 runs 16 residues. Per germline, CDR1 SGHRS and CDR2 YFSETQ. Written as DNA, the CDR3 is TGCGCCAGCAGCCTATACCGGACAGGGTCATCCGTTGAAGCTTTCTTT. It encodes CASSLYRTGSSVEAFF.

The chain uses TRBV29-1 and TRBJ2-5, with D possibly TRBD2 on 6 matching bases. The germline V gene encodes CDR1 SQVTM and CDR2 ANQGSEA. Trimming shortened V by 7 bases and J by 5 bases, and 26 bases separated the two germline ends. The CDR3 extends over 16 amino acids. CDR3 residues: CSARSGTPYSPETQYF. CDR3 in DNA: TGCAGCGCACGGTCCGGGACTCCTTACTCGCCGGAGACCCAGTACTTC.